Each of the 27 T cell receptor beta chains below was sequenced from the same sample in a study of neurological immune-mediated disorders. One entry per CDR3 protein, called by TCRdb with MiXCR from the 5' RACE reads. Found here are 54,000 or so distinct CDR3 sequences, 3.8% of them singletons; the top ten hold over 5.5%. Sequencing was performed on PBMCs. The source of these receptors is a man aged 55 to 69 with multiple sclerosis.

This clonotype was seen many times. The chain recombines TRBV10-3 with TRBJ2-3; 7 bases are shared with TRBD2. Trimming cost V 4 bases and J 6 bases; bases outside gene matches: 4. CDR3 length equals 13 residues. The germline V gene has CDR1 ENHRY and CDR2 SYGVKD. This CDR3 is CAISATSVDTQYF. The CDR3 nucleotides are TGTGCCATCAGTGCTACTAGCGTCGATACGCAGTATTTT.

This clonotype was detected many times. This chain links TRBV5-8 with TRBJ2-5, with 13 bases identical to TRBD2. CDR1 is SGHTS, CDR2 YDEGEE, per germline. CDR3 length: 16 amino acids. The V and J ends lost 3 bases and 2 bases, in that order; junction bases with no gene match: 4. CDR3 amino acids: CASSSGLAGVQETQYF. CDR3 coding DNA: TGTGCCAGCAGCTCAGGACTAGCGGGGGTACAAGAGACCCAGTACTTC.

The table lists this clonotype with a few counts. The CDR3 nucleotides are TGCAGTGCTAGTTGGACCTACAATGAGCAGTTCTTC. It yields the protein CSASWTYNEQFF. This rearrangement joins TRBV20-1 to TRBJ2-1; D remains unclear. V was clipped by 3 bases and J by 2 bases, with 5 bases between them. The CDR3 has 12 residues. CDR1 is DFQATT and CDR2 is SNEGSKA in the germline V gene (reference sequence).

This clonotype was found many times. J is TRBJ1-2 and V is TRBV5-5; D unclear. The CDR3 covers 14 residues. Germline V gives CDR1 SGHKS, CDR2 YYEKEE (reference sequence). Trimming left V 0 bases short and J 2 bases short, with 8 bases between. For the CDR3, the DNA is TGTGCCAGCAGCTTGGAAAAAGCCAACTATGGCTACACCTTC. It is translated as CASSLEKANYGYTF.

This clonotype was seen many times. The chain employs TRBV7-9 and TRBJ2-2; maybe TRBD2 (6 bases). Germline loops: CDR1 SEHNR, CDR2 FQNEAQ (reference sequence). V lost 8 bases to trimming and J lost 12 bases, with 19 bases between them. CDR3 size: 13 residues. CDR3 loop: CASGGSGGDKLFF. CDR3 DNA: TGTGCCAGCGGCGGCTCTGGAGGGGATAAGCTGTTTTTT.

This clonotype was observed at least ten times. This chain connects TRBV7-9 to TRBJ2-7; 10 bases align to TRBD2. V lost 5 bases and J lost 5; bases outside the gene matches: 18. There are 18 residues in the CDR3. Germline lookup yields CDR1 SEHNR and CDR2 FQNEAQ (reference sequence). The CDR3 loop is CASSQGGVLAGGVNEQYF. CDR3 bases: TGTGCCAGCAGCCAAGGGGGAGTATTAGCGGGAGGTGTTAACGAGCAGTACTTC.

This clonotype was detected many times. The chain is built from TRBV14 and TRBJ1-2; D is uncertain. The germline V gene encodes CDR1 SGHDN and CDR2 FVKESK. This CDR3 is 13 amino acids long. Trimming shortened V by 2 bases and J by 2 bases, and 6 bases separated the two germline ends. CDR3 protein: CASSQQPNYGYTF. DNA of the CDR3: TGTGCCAGCAGCCAACAGCCGAACTATGGCTACACCTTC.

This clonotype was observed many times. The rearrangement links TRBV12-3 or TRBV12-4 to TRBJ1-1; D not certain. The CDR3 covers 15 residues. V was shortened by 6 bases and J by 5 bases, with 19 bases between the two germline ends. CDR3 region: CASRHRTPQGTEAFF. CDR3 nucleotides: TGTGCCAGCAGGCACCGGACCCCCCAAGGAACTGAAGCTTTCTTT.

This clonotype was detected ten times or more. The chain couples TRBV7-2 to TRBJ2-3; 9 positions agree with TRBD2. The junction had 5 bases not matched to a gene; V was cut back by 7 bases and J by 0 bases. The CDR3 contains 15 residues. In germline, CDR1 is SGHTA, CDR2 FQGNSA. The CDR3 DNA reads TGTGCCAGCAAAGGCGGGGGGGGAAGCACAGATACGCAGTATTTT. It codes for CASKGGGGSTDTQYF.

This clonotype was detected many times. The chain uses TRBV20-1 and TRBJ2-3; 7 bases match TRBD2. The CDR3 is made up of 13 amino acids. Germline V gives CDR1 DFQATT, CDR2 SNEGSKA (reference sequence). V was pared by 2 bases and J by 5 bases, with 4 bases of the junction left unmatched. In DNA form, the CDR3 reads TGCAGTGCTAGACGGGGGGTGAGAGATACGCAGTATTTT. This gives the protein CSARRGVRDTQYF.

This clonotype appeared many times. The chain couples TRBV3-1 to TRBJ1-2; 10 bases line up with TRBD1. The CDR3 runs 15 residues. Germline V gene data show CDR1 as LGHDT and CDR2 as YNNKEL (reference sequence). V was pared by 6 bases and J by 4 bases, with 8 bases of the junction left unmatched. CDR3 residues: CASSLGQGSFYGYTF. CDR3 bases: TGTGCCAGCAGTCTGGGACAGGGGAGTTTCTATGGCTACACCTTC. The variable domain in full, with the rest retrieved from reference TRBV3-1 and TRBJ1-2, is DTAVSQTPKYLVTQMGNDKSIKCEQNLGHDTMYWYKQDSKKFLKIMFSYNNKELIINETVPNRFSPKSPDKAHLNLHINSLELGDSAVYFCASSLGQGSFYGYTFGSGTRLTVV.

This clonotype came up a few times. The chain is built from TRBV20-1 and TRBJ2-1; 14 bases are a match to TRBD2. The J segment lost 8 bases and the V segment lost 5 bases, leaving 14 bases of the junction unmatched. This CDR3 region has 17 residues. Germline CDR1 is DFQATT and CDR2 is SNEGSKA (reference sequence). CDR3 in amino acids: CSAQKGGLAGVSDEQFF. The CDR3 coding sequence is TGCAGTGCTCAAAAGGGGGGACTAGCGGGAGTTTCCGATGAGCAGTTCTTC.

This rearrangement joins TRBV9 to TRBJ1-3; D is unresolved. Trimming took off 0 bases at V and 2 bases at J, with 12 bases between the two ends. The germline CDR1 and CDR2 sequences are SGDLS and YYNGEE. The CDR3 is 16 amino acids. CDR3 in amino acids: CASSVARVMAGNTIYF. The CDR3 bases are TGTGCCAGCAGCGTAGCAAGGGTAATGGCTGGAAACACCATATATTTT.

This clonotype has just a few counts. V usage is TRBV5-5 and J usage is TRBJ2-5; D is ambiguous. With 1 base removed from V and 4 bases from J, the gap between germline ends came to 14 bases. From germline, CDR1 is SGHKS and CDR2 YYEKEE (reference sequence). The CDR3 is 15 amino acids. The CDR3 loop is CASSLIWARLETQYF. The CDR3 DNA is TGTGCCAGCAGCTTGATCTGGGCTCGCCTAGAGACCCAGTACTTC.

This clonotype was recorded at least ten times. The chain employs TRBV29-1 and TRBJ2-7, with unresolved D. Germline values: CDR1 SQVTM, CDR2 ANQGSEA. V was shortened by 4 bases and J by 5 bases, with 9 bases between the two germline ends. The CDR3 runs to 11 residues. The CDR3 is CSVGGWNEQYF. In DNA form, the CDR3 reads TGCAGCGTTGGTGGGTGGAACGAGCAGTACTTC.

The V call is TRBV7-8, the J call TRBJ2-3, with D perhaps matching TRBD2 (6 bases). The CDR3 has 17 residues. Germline assignment: CDR1 SGHVS and CDR2 FQNEAQ. Deletions cut 1 base from V and 3 bases from J, with 17 bases between. The CDR3 bases are TGTGCCAGCAGCTTAGTTGGGGGGACCGGGTTTACAGATACGCAGTATTTT. Protein sequence: CASSLVGGTGFTDTQYF.

This clonotype was recorded at least ten times. V usage is TRBV20-1 and J usage is TRBJ1-2; D perhaps matches TRBD1 (6 bases). The CDR3 loop spans 12 amino acids. Germline loops: CDR1 DFQATT, CDR2 SNEGSKA (reference sequence). Trimming took 4 bases from V and 4 from J, leaving 10 bases between them. The CDR3 loop reads CSAKAGVYGYTF. The CDR3 DNA is TGCAGTGCTAAGGCAGGGGTCTATGGCTACACCTTC.

Ten or more counts support this clonotype. The chain joins TRBV20-1 to TRBJ2-3, with TRBD2 matching 12 bases. Germline loops: CDR1 DFQATT, CDR2 SNEGSKA (reference sequence). The CDR3 loop spans 16 amino acids. The J segment lost 0 bases and the V segment lost 1 base, leaving 2 bases of the junction unmatched. The CDR3 DNA reads as TGCAGTGCTAGAGGTGGGACTAGCGGGAGCACAGATACGCAGTATTTT. It specifies CSARGGTSGSTDTQYF.

This clonotype occurred many times. J is TRBJ2-1 and V is TRBV5-1; possibly TRBD2 for D (6 bases). V dropped 4 bases and J dropped 7 bases, with 21 bases sitting between them. The CDR3 consists of 16 residues. Germline assignment: CDR1 SGHRS and CDR2 YFSETQ. The CDR3 bases are TGCGCCAGCAGCGCCACGGGCGGGGCTATCCGGAATGAGCAGTTCTTC. Translating gives CASSATGGAIRNEQFF.

This clonotype was recorded many times. V is TRBV27 and J is TRBJ2-1, with 13 bases fitting TRBD2. The CDR3 is 15 amino acids. V gave up 3 bases and J gave up 12 bases; unmatched junction bases: 8. CDR1 and CDR2 from the germline V gene are MNHEY and SMNVEV (reference sequence). The CDR3, as DNA: TGTGCCAGCAGTTTGTGGACTAGCGGGAGCTCTGCGCAGTTCTTC. This translates into CASSLWTSGSSAQFF.

This clonotype was seen repeatedly, ten times or more. CDR3 nucleotides: TGCAGCGTAGAAATAGCGGGCATAAACACCGGGGAGCTGTTTTTT. The encoded protein is CSVEIAGINTGELFF. The V call is TRBV29-1, the J call TRBJ2-2; 7 positions agree with TRBD2. The J segment lost 2 bases and the V segment lost 6 bases, leaving 9 bases of the junction unmatched. Germline CDR1 is SQVTM and CDR2 is ANQGSEA. This CDR3 has 15 residues.

This clonotype was counted at least ten times. The gene calls are TRBV20-1 and TRBJ1-5, with D possibly TRBD1 on 6 matching bases. Trimming cost V 0 bases and J 0 bases, with 18 bases left between them. The germline V gene has CDR1 DFQATT and CDR2 SNEGSKA (reference sequence). This CDR3 is 18 amino acids long. Here the CDR3 reads CSARDTPGHSYSNQPQHF. The CDR3 DNA sequence: TGCAGTGCTAGAGATACCCCGGGACATTCCTATAGCAATCAGCCCCAGCATTTT.

There are many counts of this clonotype. The V gene is TRBV29-1, the J gene TRBJ2-1; no firm D call. The V gene's germline CDR1 is SQVTM and CDR2 ANQGSEA. V lost 5 bases to trimming and J lost 5 bases, with 10 bases between them. The CDR3 extends over 12 amino acids. The CDR3 protein is CSVIRTDNEQFF. Written as DNA, the CDR3 is TGCAGCGTTATTAGAACTGACAATGAGCAGTTCTTC.

This clonotype was seen at least ten times. The DNA for the CDR3 is TGCAGTGCTAGAGACGGACCCCGGACAGGGAGGATTGGGGGGAGCAATCAGCCCCAGCATTTT. This gives the protein CSARDGPRTGRIGGSNQPQHF. The chain links TRBV20-1 to TRBJ1-5; 8 positions agree with TRBD1. Germline values: CDR1 DFQATT, CDR2 SNEGSKA (reference sequence). V shed 0 bases, J shed 1 base, and the junction held 20 bases outside the gene matches. The CDR3 totals 21 residues.

The chain employs TRBV19 and TRBJ2-1; the D call may be TRBD1 or TRBD2 (5 bases each). Per the germline V gene, CDR1 is LNHDA and CDR2 is SQIVND (reference sequence). V lost 4 bases to trimming and J lost 2 bases, with 6 bases between them. This CDR3 contains 13 residues. DNA of the CDR3: TGTGCCAGTAGTAGGGACCCCTACAATGAGCAGTTCTTC. Its translation: CASSRDPYNEQFF. The entire variable domain, with the rest obtained from reference TRBV19 and TRBJ2-1, is as follows: DGGITQSPKYLFRKEGQNVTLSCEQNLNHDAMYWYRQDPGQGLRLIYYSQIVNDFQKGDIAEGYSVSREKKESFPLTVTSAQKNPTAFYLCASSRDPYNEQFFGPGTRLTVL.

This clonotype showed up just a few times. The V gene is TRBV5-1, the J gene TRBJ2-3; D is unresolved. CDR1 and CDR2 from the germline V gene are SGHRS and YFSETQ. The CDR3 has 15 amino acids. V shed 2 bases and J shed 4 bases, with 14 bases lying between them. CDR3 in DNA: TGCGCCAGCAGCTTTCAGGAACCTTGGGCAGATACGCAGTATTTT. It encodes CASSFQEPWADTQYF.

This clonotype came up many times. A much more abundant neighbour one base away suggests this may be a read error. The conserved closing phenylalanine or tryptophan is absent in this CDR3, likely reflecting a read error. The rearrangement links TRBV27 to TRBJ1-6; 9 bases map to TRBD1. V dropped 3 bases and J dropped 8; count of bases not matched to a gene: 5. The germline V gene has CDR1 MNHEY and CDR2 SMNVEV (reference sequence). This CDR3 has 15 amino acids. The CDR3 nucleotides read TGTGCCAGCAGTTTCTACCGGGACAGGGATTCACCCCTCCACTGT. Translated, it gives CASSFYRDRDSPLHC.